This record looks at one T cell receptor beta chain sequence and its context. Data came from immunoSEQ multiplex PCR; TCRdb stores just in-frame clones and leaves some out. The top ten hold approximately 0.69% of the sample, which has under 300,000 clones, about 86% seen once. This sample stems from a study of Tregs in tolerant kidney transplant recipients. The germline V gene has CDR1 MNHNS and CDR2 SASEGT. V trimming: 2 bases; J trimming: 11 bases; junction bases outside the gene matches: 9. The CDR3 runs to 15 residues. The chain combines TRBV6-1 with TRBJ2-5; 12 bases are a match to TRBD1. The sequence was collected from a human donor in good health. The sequencing input was CD4+ T cells from blood. The CDR3 DNA is TGTGCCAGCAGTGAATGGGGACAGGGGGCAGGAGAGCAGTACTTC. Encoded protein: CASSEWGQGAGEQYF.